These 24 T cell receptor beta chains originate from one sample sequenced in a study of cytomegalovirus exposure and HLA in healthy donors (dated by TCRdb to the late 2010s). Library creation used the immunoSEQ multiplex PCR assay. For the multiplex PCR, a mixture combining 60 forward primers for TCR Vbeta segments and 13 reverse primers for TCR Jbeta segments was used. In TCRdb, the immuneACCESS table is reduced to in-frame sequences with V and J assigned. These tables do not hold every clone; where another copy was compared, an unresolved V gene accounts for under half, and the others remain unexplained. The sample table lists 150,000 to 200,000 clones, 80% to 90% of them with a count of one. The ten biggest clones cover roughly 10% of the sample. The sample was PBMCs. Source of these receptors: a man between 18 and 35 years old in good health and CMV-seropositive.

On this clone itself: Other DNA variants within this sample encode the same CDR3. The J gene is TRBJ1-2, the V gene TRBV15; no firm D call. Germline V CDR1 and CDR2: LNHNV, YYDKDF (reference sequence). Trimming left V 1 base short and J 7 bases short, with 7 bases between. The CDR3 runs 12 residues. CDR3 bases: TGTGCCACCAGCAGAGCGGGGAGTGGCTACACCTTC. Its protein is CATSRAGSGYTF.

The V and J genes are TRBV6-1 and TRBJ1-4; TRBD1 might be the D (5 bases). Trimming removed 7 bases from V and 0 bases from J, with 12 bases in between. The V gene's germline CDR1 is MNHNS and CDR2 SASEGT. The CDR3 has 15 amino acids. The CDR3 is CASTTVTATNEKLFF. CDR3 bases: TGTGCCAGCACGACAGTAACAGCAACTAATGAAAAACTGTTTTTT.

The chain uses TRBV25-1 and TRBJ2-3, with TRBD1 identical over 7 bases. Looked up from germline, CDR1 is MGHDK and CDR2 is SYGVNS. The CDR3 runs 15 residues. The V and J ends lost 4 bases and 4 bases, in that order; junction bases with no gene match: 8. The CDR3 reads CASSVIDRDSDTQYF. The CDR3, as DNA: TGTGCCAGCAGTGTGATTGACAGGGATTCAGATACGCAGTATTTT.

The chain links TRBV7-3 to TRBJ2-1; TRBD1 matches at 8 bases. CDR1 is SGHTA, CDR2 FQGTGA, per germline. V gave up 7 bases and J gave up 10 bases; unmatched junction bases: 9. The CDR3 has 13 amino acids. The CDR3 DNA is TGTGCCAGCACCTTGGACAGGGAAGGCGAGCAGTTCTTC. Translated, it gives CASTLDREGEQFF.

This chain joins TRBV7-2 and TRBJ2-5; the match to TRBD1 covers 7 bases. The DNA end is more similar to TRBJ2-7, so the J call may be wrong. Germline V gene data show CDR1 as SGHTA and CDR2 as FQGNSA. CDR3 length equals 15 residues. Written as DNA, the CDR3 is TGTGCCAGCAGCGAAGATCCGGGACAGATCTACGAGCAGTACTTC. It is translated as CASSEDPGQIYEQYF.

V usage is TRBV5-4 and J usage is TRBJ1-3; no clear D. The V gene lost 5 bases and the J gene lost 2 bases, with 14 bases spanning the gap. In germline, CDR1 is SGHNT, CDR2 YYREEE (reference sequence). This CDR3 has 15 residues. The CDR3 spells CASSRLLPPGNTIYF. The CDR3 DNA reads as TGTGCCAGCAGTAGACTTCTACCCCCTGGAAACACCATATATTTT.

The rearrangement uses TRBV15 and TRBJ2-7; D is possibly TRBD2 (5 bases). From germline, CDR1 is LNHNV and CDR2 YYDKDF (reference sequence). The V end lost 0 bases, the J end lost 0 bases, and 12 bases lay between the germline ends. The CDR3 has 16 residues. The DNA of the CDR3 is TGTGCCACCAGCAGAGATCCGGGAAAGAGCTCCTACGAGCAGTACTTC. As protein: CATSRDPGKSSYEQYF.

The table lists this clone with a few counts. This rearrangement joins TRBV5-1 to TRBJ2-2; D may be TRBD1 (6 bases). The CDR3 runs 14 residues. V lost 7 bases, J lost 3 bases, and 13 bases lay in between. Germline assignment: CDR1 SGHRS and CDR2 YFSETQ. The CDR3: CASRPTGYTGELFF. In DNA, the CDR3 is TGCGCCAGCCGCCCGACAGGCTACACCGGGGAGCTGTTTTTT. Based on the CDR3 plus reference TRBV5-1 and TRBJ2-2, the full variable domain is KAGVTQTPRYLIKTRGQQVTLSCSPISGHRSVSWYQQTPGQGLQFLFEYFSETQRNKGNFPGRFSGRQFSNSRSEMNVSTLELGDSALYLCASRPTGYTGELFFGEGSRLTVL.

V gene TRBV6-5 combines with J gene TRBJ1-1; 9 bases align to TRBD1. The CDR3 runs 15 residues. CDR1 is MNHEY, CDR2 SVGAGI, per germline. J was trimmed by 3 bases and V by 7 bases; bases with no gene match: 9. CDR3 DNA sequence: TGTGCCAGCAAAGGCAACAGGGGGCACGACACTGAAGCTTTCTTT. Amino acid sequence: CASKGNRGHDTEAFF.

V and J are TRBV11-1 and TRBJ1-1; D gene uncertain. The CDR3 totals 15 residues. Trimming took off 1 base at V and 0 bases at J, with 9 bases between the two ends. Looked up from germline, CDR1 is SGHAT and CDR2 is FQDESV (reference sequence). The chain's CDR3 is CASSLGSMLNTEAFF. CDR3 in DNA: TGTGCCAGCAGCTTAGGGAGTATGCTGAACACTGAAGCTTTCTTT.

The gene calls are TRBV9 and TRBJ1-1, with D hard to call. The germline V gene encodes CDR1 SGDLS and CDR2 YYNGEE. The V and J ends lost 0 bases and 3 bases respectively, with 9 bases between them. CDR3 length equals 14 residues. CDR3 sequence reads: CASSVGRDDTEAFF. The CDR3 DNA sequence: TGTGCCAGCAGCGTAGGGCGGGATGACACTGAAGCTTTCTTT.

This clone was observed many times. V gene TRBV6-6 combines with J gene TRBJ2-7; the D is unclear. Germline V gives CDR1 MNHNY, CDR2 SVGAGI (reference sequence). The CDR3 extends over 11 amino acids. Between the trimmed V and J ends, which lost 10 bases and 3 bases, there was a span of 10 bases. CDR3 amino acids: CATRFGYEQYF. For the CDR3, the DNA is TGTGCCACCCGTTTCGGCTACGAGCAGTACTTC.

This CDR3 is CASTPTRGYTQYF. The DNA for the CDR3 is TGTGCCAGTACCCCCACCAGGGGGTATACGCAGTATTTT. The genes are TRBV19 and TRBJ2-3, with 7 positions matching TRBD1. V was pared by 7 bases and J by 7 bases, with 8 bases of the junction left unmatched. Germline CDR1 LNHDA, CDR2 SQIVND (reference sequence). The CDR3 consists of 13 residues.

The chain carries TRBV5-1 and TRBJ1-6; TRBD1 matches 8 bases. Trimming cost V 0 bases and J 8 bases; bases outside gene matches: 1. This CDR3 is built from 14 residues. Germline CDR1 is SGHRS and CDR2 is YFSETQ. In nucleotides, the CDR3 is TGCGCCAGCAGCTTGGACAGGGGGGATTCACCCCTCCACTTT. It yields the protein CASSLDRGDSPLHF.

V usage is TRBV6-5 and J usage is TRBJ2-7; 7 bases map to TRBD1. Germline CDR1 and CDR2: MNHEY and SVGAGI. This CDR3 contains 15 residues. V gave up 2 bases and J gave up 2 bases; unmatched junction bases: 6. This chain's CDR3 is CASSYTRQGAYEQYF. The CDR3 DNA sequence: TGTGCCAGCAGTTACACTAGACAGGGAGCCTACGAGCAGTACTTC.

V and J are TRBV7-9 and TRBJ2-5, with TRBD1 as a possible D gene (6 bases). CDR1 and CDR2 from the germline V gene are SEHNR and FQNEAQ (reference sequence). Trimming removed 5 bases from V and 4 bases from J, with 20 bases in between. There are 16 residues in the CDR3. DNA of the CDR3: TGTGCCAGCAGCCTTGACCGGGCCGTAGGGGGAGAGACCCAGTACTTC. The encoded protein is CASSLDRAVGGETQYF. The complete variable domain, with remaining parts taken from reference TRBV7-9 and TRBJ2-5, reads DTGVSQNPRHKITKRGQNVTFRCDPISEHNRLYWYRQTLGQGPEFLTYFQNEAQLEKSRLLSDRFSAERPKGSFSTLEIQRTEQGDSAMYLCASSLDRAVGGETQYFGPGTRLLVL.

The rearrangement links TRBV27 to TRBJ1-6; no clear D. Germline V gene data show CDR1 as MNHEY and CDR2 as SMNVEV (reference sequence). This CDR3 contains 15 residues. V was clipped by 0 bases and J by 9 bases, with 12 bases between them. The CDR3 DNA reads as TGTGCCAGCAGTTTATCGGGTGGCAGGCGTTCACCCCTCCACTTT. Translated, it gives CASSLSGGRRSPLHF.

This clone was recorded a few times. The chain uses TRBV4-1 and TRBJ1-1; 11 positions agree with TRBD1. CDR3 length: 17 amino acids. Looked up from germline, CDR1 is MGHRA and CDR2 is YSYEKL. V trimming: 1 base; J trimming: 3 bases; junction bases outside the gene matches: 7. This chain's CDR3 is CASSQVVDRGLDTEAFF. The CDR3 DNA follows: TGCGCCAGCAGCCAAGTGGTGGACAGGGGGCTCGACACTGAAGCTTTCTTT.

V usage is TRBV6-4 and J usage is TRBJ2-3, with TRBD2 identical over 10 bases. Germline lookup yields CDR1 MRHNA and CDR2 SNTAGT. The J segment lost 1 base and the V segment lost 2 bases, leaving 3 bases of the junction unmatched. The CDR3 extends over 16 amino acids. CDR3 in amino acids: CASSDASGGGTDTQYF. CDR3 nucleotides: TGTGCCAGCAGTGACGCTAGCGGGGGTGGCACAGATACGCAGTATTTT.

The V call is TRBV5-6, the J call TRBJ1-2; TRBD1 aligns across 8 bases. Germline lookup yields CDR1 SGHDT and CDR2 YYEEEE. V trimming: 6 bases; J trimming: 0 bases; junction bases outside the gene matches: 10. The CDR3 consists of 16 residues. The CDR3 loop reads CASTPGTGTTNYGYTF. In nucleotides, the CDR3 is TGTGCCAGCACCCCCGGGACAGGTACGACTAACTATGGCTACACCTTC.

The chain uses TRBV28 and TRBJ1-2; D perhaps matches TRBD1 (6 bases). V was cut by 4 bases and J by 8 bases, with 17 bases left in between. The CDR3 totals 14 residues. From germline, CDR1 is MDHEN and CDR2 SYDVKM. CDR3 in DNA: TGTGCCAGCAGTTCACAGGGTGAACGTGGAGGCTACACCTTC. Its protein is CASSSQGERGGYTF.

The CDR3: CASSSQGVYGYTF. CDR3 DNA: TGTGCCAGCAGTTCACAGGGGGTTTATGGCTACACCTTC. The J gene is TRBJ1-2, the V gene TRBV27, with 8 bases that match TRBD1. Trimming took 4 bases from V and 5 from J; bases not matched to a gene: 3. The germline gives CDR1 MNHEY, CDR2 SMNVEV (reference sequence). The CDR3 contains 13 residues.

The chain links TRBV9 to TRBJ1-2, with a weak D call TRBD1 (6 bases). The ends were cut back, 3 bases at V and 3 bases at J, with 18 bases in the middle. The germline V gene has CDR1 SGDLS and CDR2 YYNGEE. CDR3 length equals 16 residues. The CDR3 protein is CASSGSGGGAYYGYTF. CDR3 bases: TGTGCCAGCAGCGGCTCGGGGGGGGGCGCCTACTATGGCTACACCTTC.

V gene TRBV4-3 combines with J gene TRBJ2-7; D is unresolved. CDR1 is LGHNA, CDR2 YSLEER, per germline. V was trimmed by 0 bases and J by 4 bases, leaving 16 bases between them. The CDR3 is 16 residues long. The CDR3 is CASSQDLTSRPYEQYF. As DNA, the CDR3 is TGCGCCAGCAGCCAAGATCTCACATCTAGGCCATACGAGCAGTACTTC.